A selection of T cell receptor beta chains follows, all from one sample in a study of blood T cell repertoires in COVID-19. The protocol was immunoSEQ multiplex PCR, while the TCRdb copy is restricted to in-frame clones and leaves out a portion. The sample lists tens of thousands of clones, around 83% occurring once. Sequencing input: peripheral blood. Source of these receptors: a man in his fifties with active COVID-19. Both conserved end residues are part of each CDR3. The D gene is left open where the match is weak. For some rows the clone size is stated as once, few or many, or as a class when expanded; others skip it.

abundance	d_gene	v_gene	j_gene	len	CDR3nt	CDR3aa
-	-	TRBV3-1/TRBV3-2	TRBJ1-2	15	TGTGCCAGCAGCCCTACCCGGGGAAGCAACTATGGCTACACCTTC	CASSPTRGSNYGYTF
-	-	TRBV12-3/TRBV12-4	TRBJ2-5	11	TGTGCCAGCAGTACCGGGGAGACCCAGTACTTC	CASSTGETQYF
-	TRBD2	TRBV2	TRBJ2-7	15	TGTGCCAGCAACCCCGACCGGGAGGGCTCCTACGAGCAGTACTTC	CASNPDREGSYEQYF
-	-	TRBV24-1	TRBJ1-2	15	TGTGCCACCAGCGGGACACCCTCCACGGACTATGGCTACACCTTC	CATSGTPSTDYGYTF
once	-	TRBV6-4	TRBJ1-1	13	TGTGCCAGCAGTTCAGGGGAGAGGACTGAAGCTTTCTTT	CASSSGERTEAFF
-	TRBD1	TRBV19	TRBJ1-1	14	TGTGCCAGTAGTACCCGGACAGGGGGCGGTGAAGCTTTCTTT	CASSTRTGGGEAFF
-	TRBD1	TRBV10-3	TRBJ1-1	18	TGTGCCATCAGTGAGTCTGGACAGGGGGCTGTGTGGGACACTGAAGCTTTCTTT	CAISESGQGAVWDTEAFF
-	-	TRBV5-1	TRBJ1-3	14	TGCGCCAGCAGCTTGGCCGGGATGAGGAACACCATATATTTT	CASSLAGMRNTIYF
-	-	TRBV19	TRBJ2-3	13	TGTGCCAGTAACGGGGGAATCACAGATACGCAGTATTTT	CASNGGITDTQYF
-	-	TRBV6-5	TRBJ1-2	15	TGTGCCAGCAGTTACCTCGTACAGGGTAAATATGGCTACACCTTC	CASSYLVQGKYGYTF
-	TRBD1	TRBV9	TRBJ2-1	14	TGTGCCAGCAGCGTAGACCTGACAGGGGGTGAGCAGTTCTTC	CASSVDLTGGEQFF
-	-	TRBV12-3/TRBV12-4	TRBJ2-4	12	TGTGCCAGCAGCCCTACTCCGAACATTCAGTACTTC	CASSPTPNIQYF
-	-	TRBV29-1	TRBJ2-5	12	TGCAGCGTTTCCACGGAGGGGGAGACCCAGTACTTC	CSVSTEGETQYF
-	TRBD1	TRBV5-6	TRBJ2-3	13	TGTGCCAGCGGGGACAGGCCCACAGATACGCAGTATTTT	CASGDRPTDTQYF
-	TRBD1	TRBV2	TRBJ1-6	15	TGTGCCAGCAGTGAAAGGGGGCCTCTAAATTCACCCCTCCACTTT	CASSERGPLNSPLHF
once	-	TRBV19	TRBJ1-4	13	TGTGCCAGTAGCACAGGTCTCGGAGAAAAACTGTTTTTT	CASSTGLGEKLFF
-	-	TRBV9	TRBJ1-1	15	TGTGCCAGCAGCGGGGGGACAAGAATGAACACTGAAGCTTTCTTT	CASSGGTRMNTEAFF
-	-	TRBV21-1	TRBJ2-7	15	TGTGCCAGCAGCAAAGCGGGGAGCAGCTCCTACGAGCAGTACTTC	CASSKAGSSSYEQYF
-	-	TRBV27	TRBJ2-1	14	TGTGCCAGCAAAAAATACCTAGACTACAATGAGCAGTTCTTC	CASKKYLDYNEQFF
-	TRBD2	TRBV3-1/TRBV3-2	TRBJ2-3	15	TGTGCCAGCAGCCACCGACCCGATGGACTAGATCCGCAGTATTTT	CASSHRPDGLDPQYF
-	-	TRBV12-3/TRBV12-4	TRBJ1-1	12	TGTGCCACCAACCGCGGGGGGTTTGAAGCTTTCTTT	CATNRGGFEAFF
-	TRBD2	TRBV5-1	TRBJ2-2	16	TGCGCCAGCAGCTTGGAACTAGCGGCGAACACCGGGGAGCTGTTTTTT	CASSLELAANTGELFF
-	TRBD2	TRBV28	TRBJ2-1	15	TGTGCCAGCAGCATGAGACTAGCGGTTCGGAATGAGCAGTTCTTC	CASSMRLAVRNEQFF
-	-	TRBV28	TRBJ2-7	15	TGTGCCAGCAGTCCACCGTCTGAGGGCAGCCACGAGCAGTACTTC	CASSPPSEGSHEQYF
-	TRBD1	TRBV5-1	TRBJ1-1	14	TGCGCCAGCAGCTACAGGGGCGAGGACACTGAAGCTTTCTTT	CASSYRGEDTEAFF
once	-	TRBV27	TRBJ1-5	14	TGTGCCAGCAGTACCCAGGGGAGGGGTCAGCCCCAGCATTTT	CASSTQGRGQPQHF
-	TRBD2	TRBV6-5	TRBJ2-1	15	TGTGCCAGCAGTTACTCGGTTAGCGGGAGGGGTGAGCAGTTCTTC	CASSYSVSGRGEQFF
few	TRBD2	TRBV3-1/TRBV3-2	TRBJ2-7	15	TGTGCCAGCAGCCAAGAAGGGCGGGGGATATACGAGCAGTACTTC	CASSQEGRGIYEQYF
-	-	TRBV2	TRBJ2-2	13	TGTGCCAGCAGGGAGGTTGGCACCGGGGAGCTGTTTTTT	CASREVGTGELFF
-	TRBD1	TRBV5-1	TRBJ2-7	13	TGCGCCAGCAGCTTCAGGGGGTTATCCGAGCAGTACTTC	CASSFRGLSEQYF
-	-	TRBV10-3	TRBJ1-6	13	TGTGCCATCAGTGAGTCCAGGGCGGTGGCCCTCCACTTT	CAISESRAVALHF
-	TRBD1	TRBV28	TRBJ2-7	14	TGTGCCAGCGGCGACAGGGTTCGGGATCTGGAGCAGTACTTC	CASGDRVRDLEQYF
-	TRBD2	TRBV6-5	TRBJ2-7	15	TGTGCCAGCAGGCCTACTAGCGGGGGGCACTACGAGCAGTACTTC	CASRPTSGGHYEQYF
-	TRBD2	TRBV4-1	TRBJ2-3	17	TGCGCCAGCAGCCAAGAGCTGGCTAGCGGGGATTCAGATACGCAGTATTTT	CASSQELASGDSDTQYF
few	-	TRBV27	TRBJ2-2	16	TGTGCCAGCAGTTTTGCCCTAGCAGCCAACACCGGGGAGCTGTTTTTT	CASSFALAANTGELFF
-	-	TRBV3-1/TRBV3-2	TRBJ1-4	14	TGTGCCAGCAGCCAAGATTTCGCTAATGAAAAACTGTTTTTT	CASSQDFANEKLFF
-	TRBD2	TRBV7-9	TRBJ2-1	16	TGTGCCAGCAGCTACGTCCCGGGACTAGCGGGGATTGAGCAGTTCTTC	CASSYVPGLAGIEQFF
-	TRBD1	TRBV12-5	TRBJ1-1	18	TGTGCTAGTGGTTTGGGTAGGGACAGGGAGGTTAAGAACACTGAAGCTTTCTTT	CASGLGRDREVKNTEAFF
few	TRBD1	TRBV19	TRBJ1-5	14	TGTGCCAGTTACAGGGGAACGGGCAATCAGCCCCAGCATTTT	CASYRGTGNQPQHF
-	-	TRBV7-9	TRBJ2-3	15	TGTGCCAGCAGCTTCAGCGGAAGAGATACAGATACGCAGTATTTT	CASSFSGRDTDTQYF
-	TRBD2	TRBV3-1/TRBV3-2	TRBJ2-1	14	TGTGCCAGCAGCCAGGGACTAGCGTTAAATGAGCAGTTCTTC	CASSQGLALNEQFF
-	TRBD2	TRBV5-4	TRBJ2-3	15	TGTGCCAGCAGCTTGGTGGAGCGGGGAGGGGATACGCAGTATTTT	CASSLVERGGDTQYF
-	-	TRBV6-5	TRBJ2-2	13	TGTGCCAGCCGTTTGACTTCAACCGGGGAGCTGTTTTTT	CASRLTSTGELFF
-	TRBD1	TRBV3-1/TRBV3-2	TRBJ2-3	14	TGTGCCAGCAGCCGGGACAGGGGCACAGATACGCAGTATTTT	CASSRDRGTDTQYF
-	TRBD1	TRBV5-6	TRBJ2-7	16	TGTGCCAGCAGCTTTACAAACAGGGGGTTATATAGCGAGCAGTACTTC	CASSFTNRGLYSEQYF
-	-	TRBV28	TRBJ2-4	15	TGTGCCAGCAGTCCCCCCCGAGGGGCCAAAAACATTCAGTACTTC	CASSPPRGAKNIQYF
once	TRBD1	TRBV6-2/TRBV6-3	TRBJ2-1	18	TGTGCCAGCAGCTATCCCGCCGAGACAGGGATAACCTACAATGAGCAGTTCTTC	CASSYPAETGITYNEQFF
once	TRBD1	TRBV25-1	TRBJ2-5	14	TGTGCCAGCAGTGAATATGGGGACAGTGAGACCCAGTACTTC	CASSEYGDSETQYF